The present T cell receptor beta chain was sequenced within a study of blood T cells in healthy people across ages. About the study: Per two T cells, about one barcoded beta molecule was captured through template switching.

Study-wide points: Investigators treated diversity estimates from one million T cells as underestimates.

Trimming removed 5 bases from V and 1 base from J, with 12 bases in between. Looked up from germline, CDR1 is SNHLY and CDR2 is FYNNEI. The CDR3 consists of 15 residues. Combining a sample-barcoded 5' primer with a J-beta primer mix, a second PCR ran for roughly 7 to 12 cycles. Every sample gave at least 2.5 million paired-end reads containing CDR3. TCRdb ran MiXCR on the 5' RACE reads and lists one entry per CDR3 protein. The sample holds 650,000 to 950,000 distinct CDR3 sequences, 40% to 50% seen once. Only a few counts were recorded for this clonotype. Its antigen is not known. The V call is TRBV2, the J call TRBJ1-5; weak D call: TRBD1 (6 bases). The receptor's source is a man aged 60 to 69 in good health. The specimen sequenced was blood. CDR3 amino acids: CASSSGTLSNQPQHF. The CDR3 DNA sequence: TGTGCCAGCAGTTCCGGGACACTGAGCAATCAGCCCCAGCATTTT.